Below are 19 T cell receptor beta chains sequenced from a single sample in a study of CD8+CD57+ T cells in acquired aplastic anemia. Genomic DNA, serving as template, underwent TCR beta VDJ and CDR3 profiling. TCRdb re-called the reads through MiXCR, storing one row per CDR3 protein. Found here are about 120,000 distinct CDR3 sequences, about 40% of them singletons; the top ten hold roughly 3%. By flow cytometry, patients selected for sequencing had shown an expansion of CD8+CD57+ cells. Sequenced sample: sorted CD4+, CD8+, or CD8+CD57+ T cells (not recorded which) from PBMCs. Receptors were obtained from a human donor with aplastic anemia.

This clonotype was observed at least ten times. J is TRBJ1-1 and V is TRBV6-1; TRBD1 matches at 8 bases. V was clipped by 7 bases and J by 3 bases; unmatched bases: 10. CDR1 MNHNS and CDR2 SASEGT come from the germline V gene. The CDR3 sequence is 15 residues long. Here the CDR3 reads CASTGTGGVDTEAFF. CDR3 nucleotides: TGTGCCAGCACTGGGACAGGCGGGGTTGACACTGAAGCTTTCTTT.

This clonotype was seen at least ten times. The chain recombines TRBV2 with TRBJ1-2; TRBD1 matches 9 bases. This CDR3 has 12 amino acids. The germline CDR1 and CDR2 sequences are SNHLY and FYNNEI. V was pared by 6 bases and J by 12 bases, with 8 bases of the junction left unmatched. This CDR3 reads CASREEGTGHTF. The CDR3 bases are TGTGCCAGCAGGGAGGAGGGGACAGGGCACACCTTC.

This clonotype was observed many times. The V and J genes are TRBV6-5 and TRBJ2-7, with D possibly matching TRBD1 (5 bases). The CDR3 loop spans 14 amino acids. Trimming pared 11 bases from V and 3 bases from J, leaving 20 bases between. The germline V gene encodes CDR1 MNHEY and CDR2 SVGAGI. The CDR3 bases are TGTGCCTCCGCAGGTTGGCAGGGCTACTACGAGCAGTACGTC. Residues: CASAGWQGYYEQYV.

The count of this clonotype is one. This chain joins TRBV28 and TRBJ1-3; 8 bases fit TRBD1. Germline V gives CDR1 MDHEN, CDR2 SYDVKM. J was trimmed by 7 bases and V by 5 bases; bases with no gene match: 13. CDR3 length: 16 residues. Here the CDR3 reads CASSGTSTGVSNTIYF. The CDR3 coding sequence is TGTGCCAGCAGTGGGACATCGACAGGGGTGTCGAACACCATATATTTT.

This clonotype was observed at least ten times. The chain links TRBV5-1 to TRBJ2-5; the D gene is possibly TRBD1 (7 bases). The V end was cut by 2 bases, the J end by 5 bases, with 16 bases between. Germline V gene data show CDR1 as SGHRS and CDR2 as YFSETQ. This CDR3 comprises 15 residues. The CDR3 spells CASSLKPGGTETQYF. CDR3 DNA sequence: TGCGCCAGCAGCTTAAAACCAGGGGGGACGGAGACCCAGTACTTC.

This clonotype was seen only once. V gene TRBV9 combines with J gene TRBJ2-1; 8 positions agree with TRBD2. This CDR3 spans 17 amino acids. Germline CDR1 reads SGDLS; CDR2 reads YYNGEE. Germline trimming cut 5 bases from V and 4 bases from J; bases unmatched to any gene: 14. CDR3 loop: CASSRLGGGYEYNEQFF. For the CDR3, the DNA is TGTGCCAGCAGTCGACTCGGGGGGGGATATGAATACAATGAGCAGTTCTTC.

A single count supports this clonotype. The DNA of the CDR3 is TGTGCCAGCAGCCACCCGAGCGGGAGAGGCACCGGGGAGCTGTTTTTT. Its translation: CASSHPSGRGTGELFF. The chain joins TRBV11-1 to TRBJ2-2; 8 bases are a match to TRBD2. Per germline, CDR1 SGHAT and CDR2 FQDESV (reference sequence). V shed 5 bases, J shed 4 bases, and the junction held 9 bases outside the gene matches. CDR3 length equals 16 residues.

Written as DNA, the CDR3 is TGTGCCAGCTCACCCGGTGTACAGGGGAATTCACCCCTCCACTTT. Protein product: CASSPGVQGNSPLHF. This rearrangement joins TRBV18 to TRBJ1-6, with 7 bases lining up with TRBD1. CDR1 is KGHSH, CDR2 LQKENI, per germline. J gave up 7 bases and V 3 bases, and 6 bases lay outside the gene matches. This CDR3 has 15 amino acids.

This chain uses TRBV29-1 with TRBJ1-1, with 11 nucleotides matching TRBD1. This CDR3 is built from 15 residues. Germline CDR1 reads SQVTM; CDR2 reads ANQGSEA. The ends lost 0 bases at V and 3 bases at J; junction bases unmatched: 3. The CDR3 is CSVEDRGQGDTEAFF. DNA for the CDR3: TGCAGCGTTGAAGATCGGGGACAGGGGGACACTGAAGCTTTCTTT.

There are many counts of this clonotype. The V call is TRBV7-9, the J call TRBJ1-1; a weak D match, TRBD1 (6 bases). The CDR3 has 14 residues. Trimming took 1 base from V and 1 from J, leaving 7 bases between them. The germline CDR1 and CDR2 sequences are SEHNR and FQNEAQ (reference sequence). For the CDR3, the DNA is TGTGCCAGCAGCTTAGGGACAGCGAACACTGAAGCTTTCTTT. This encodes CASSLGTANTEAFF.

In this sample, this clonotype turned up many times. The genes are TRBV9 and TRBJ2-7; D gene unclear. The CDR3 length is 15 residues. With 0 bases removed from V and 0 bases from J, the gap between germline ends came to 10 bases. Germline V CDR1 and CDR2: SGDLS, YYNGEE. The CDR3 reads CASSVGGYVSYEQYF. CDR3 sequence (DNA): TGTGCCAGCAGCGTAGGAGGATACGTCTCCTACGAGCAGTACTTC.

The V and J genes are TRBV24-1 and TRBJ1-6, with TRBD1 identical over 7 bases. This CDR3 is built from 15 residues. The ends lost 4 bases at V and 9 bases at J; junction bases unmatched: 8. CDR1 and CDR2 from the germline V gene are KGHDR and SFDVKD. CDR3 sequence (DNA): TGTGCCACCAGTGAGGGGGACAGTACGGGTTCACCCCTCCACTTT. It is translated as CATSEGDSTGSPLHF.

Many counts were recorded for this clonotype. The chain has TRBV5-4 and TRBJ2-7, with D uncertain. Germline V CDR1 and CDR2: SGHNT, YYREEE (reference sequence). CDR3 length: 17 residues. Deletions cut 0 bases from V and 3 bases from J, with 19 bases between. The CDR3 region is CASSLAPEPYLNYEQYF. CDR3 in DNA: TGTGCCAGCAGCTTGGCCCCAGAGCCCTACCTAAACTACGAGCAGTACTTC.

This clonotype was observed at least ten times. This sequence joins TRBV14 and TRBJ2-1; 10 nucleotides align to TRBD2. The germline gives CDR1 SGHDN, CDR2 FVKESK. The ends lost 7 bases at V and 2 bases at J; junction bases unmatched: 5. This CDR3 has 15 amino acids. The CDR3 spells CASTMSGGAYNEQFF. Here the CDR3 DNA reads TGTGCCAGCACCATGAGCGGGGGGGCCTACAATGAGCAGTTCTTC.

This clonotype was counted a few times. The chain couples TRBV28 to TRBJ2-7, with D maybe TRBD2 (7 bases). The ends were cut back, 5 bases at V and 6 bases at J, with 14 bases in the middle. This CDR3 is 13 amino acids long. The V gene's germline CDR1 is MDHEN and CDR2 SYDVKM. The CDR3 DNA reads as TGTGCCAGCAGTCTCACAGGGAGGGGCGAGCAGTACTTC. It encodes CASSLTGRGEQYF.

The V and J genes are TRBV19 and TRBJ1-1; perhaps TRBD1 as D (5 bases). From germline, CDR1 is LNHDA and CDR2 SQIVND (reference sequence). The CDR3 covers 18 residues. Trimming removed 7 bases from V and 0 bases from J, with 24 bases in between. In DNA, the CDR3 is TGTGCCAGTACCCAGCGTCGGGTTGGTGGGGGAATGAACACTGAAGCTTTCTTT. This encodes CASTQRRVGGGMNTEAFF.

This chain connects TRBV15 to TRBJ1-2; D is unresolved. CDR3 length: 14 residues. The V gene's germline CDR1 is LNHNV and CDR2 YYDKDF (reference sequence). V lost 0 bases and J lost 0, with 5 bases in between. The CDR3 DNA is TGTGCCACCAGCAGAGACAGTGCTAACTATGGCTACACCTTC. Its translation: CATSRDSANYGYTF.

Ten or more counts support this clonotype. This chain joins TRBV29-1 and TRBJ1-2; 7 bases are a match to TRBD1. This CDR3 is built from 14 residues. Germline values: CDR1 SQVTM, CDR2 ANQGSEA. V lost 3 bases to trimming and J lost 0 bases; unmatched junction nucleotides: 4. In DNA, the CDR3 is TGCAGCGTTGAGCCAGGGGGAGCTAACTATGGCTACACCTTC. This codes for CSVEPGGANYGYTF.

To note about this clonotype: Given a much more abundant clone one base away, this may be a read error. CDR3 residues: CASSLGTGADEQYV. Here the CDR3 DNA reads TGCGCCAGCAGCCTTGGGACAGGCGCGGACGAGCAGTACGTC. The chain is built from TRBV5-5 and TRBJ2-7, with TRBD1 matching over 8 bases. This CDR3 has 14 amino acids. The germline V gene has CDR1 SGHKS and CDR2 YYEKEE (reference sequence).